Below, 27 T cell receptor beta chains from the same sample are listed, as sequenced in a study of response to subunit inactivated influenza vaccine. TCRdb processed the RT-PCR reads anew with MiXCR; each CDR3 protein has one entry. The sample lists a few hundred thousand distinct CDR3 sequences, approximately 11% occurring once. The sample was also linked to a second study, of T cells expressing NK-cell markers. That report notes: UMI-tagged 5'RACE template switching yielded the TCR beta cDNA.

The starting material was PBMCs from blood, obtained on the day of vaccination. All receptors come from a man in his forties or fifties who received an inactivated influenza vaccine.

This clonotype was recorded many times. This sequence joins TRBV9 and TRBJ2-5; D not resolved. The V and J ends lost 0 bases and 4 bases respectively, with 4 bases between them. This CDR3 has 12 residues. Germline loops: CDR1 SGDLS, CDR2 YYNGEE. CDR3 region: CASSVDGETQYF. For the CDR3, the DNA is TGTGCCAGCAGCGTAGATGGAGAGACCCAGTACTTC.

The rearrangement uses TRBV6-2 or TRBV6-3 and TRBJ2-1; 7 bases fit TRBD2. Germline CDR1 reads MNHEY; CDR2 reads SVGEGT. The CDR3 length is 16 residues. With 2 bases clipped from V and 9 bases from J, the junction kept 13 bases outside the gene matches. CDR3 nucleotide sequence: TGTGCCAGCAGTTACAGTGCGGGGGTCACTGTTGCTGAGCAGTTCTTC. Its protein is CASSYSAGVTVAEQFF.

This chain connects TRBV7-8 to TRBJ1-2; 7 bases map to TRBD1. Germline values: CDR1 SGHVS, CDR2 FQNEAQ. With 5 bases clipped from V and 2 bases from J, the junction kept 11 bases outside the gene matches. The CDR3 consists of 16 residues. The CDR3 coding sequence is TGTGCCAGCAGCCCTGACCAAGGGGGCCTGAACTATGGCTACACCTTC. Residues: CASSPDQGGLNYGYTF.

The chain links TRBV4-3 to TRBJ2-5; D possibly corresponds to TRBD2 (5 bases). This CDR3 is built from 14 residues. Per the germline V gene, CDR1 is LGHNA and CDR2 is YSLEER. V shed 0 bases and J shed 6 bases, with 11 bases lying between them. CDR3 sequence reads: CASSQDLRVKTQYF. The CDR3 DNA sequence: TGCGCCAGCAGCCAAGATCTGCGGGTAAAGACCCAGTACTTC.

In this sample, this clonotype turned up many times. V and J are TRBV20-1 and TRBJ2-7, with a possible D match to TRBD2 (6 bases). The V gene lost 6 bases and the J gene lost 5 bases, with 20 bases spanning the gap. CDR1 is DFQATT and CDR2 is SNEGSKA in the germline V gene (reference sequence). The CDR3 is 14 amino acids. The CDR3 region has the DNA TGCAGTGCAAGGGGAGGCGATTCTAACGACGAGCAGTACTTC. It codes for CSARGGDSNDEQYF.

This clonotype has only a few counts. The rearrangement links TRBV10-3 to TRBJ2-5, with 7 bases fitting TRBD1. J lost 2 bases, V lost 0 bases, and 3 bases had no gene match. The length of the CDR3 is 15 residues. Germline loops: CDR1 ENHRY, CDR2 SYGVKD. The CDR3 DNA follows: TGTGCCATCAGTGAGTCGAGGACAGGACAAGAGACCCAGTACTTC. Its translation: CAISESRTGQETQYF.

The rearrangement uses TRBV11-1 and TRBJ2-7; D call uncertain. CDR1 and CDR2 from the germline V gene are SGHAT and FQDESV (reference sequence). The CDR3 is made up of 13 amino acids. Deletions cut 4 bases from V and 4 bases from J, with 11 bases between. CDR3 in amino acids: CASSSPVLYEQYF. Here the CDR3 DNA reads TGTGCCAGCAGCTCCCCGGTCCTTTACGAGCAGTACTTC.

This clonotype was seen only a few times. This chain uses TRBV12-3 or TRBV12-4 with TRBJ2-1; 7 nucleotides line up with TRBD2. V lost 0 bases and J lost 3; bases outside the gene matches: 23. CDR3 size: 22 residues. The CDR3 protein is CASSLARRGGLRLAEGYNEQFF. DNA for the CDR3: TGTGCCAGCAGTTTAGCGAGGCGGGGAGGGTTAAGGCTAGCGGAGGGCTACAATGAGCAGTTCTTC.

This clonotype was detected a few times. The chain carries TRBV6-5 and TRBJ2-5; 13 bases agree with TRBD2. Losses at the gene ends were 4 bases for V and 0 bases for J; bases not matched to a gene: 8. In germline, CDR1 is MNHEY, CDR2 SVGAGI. This CDR3 comprises 18 residues. The CDR3 DNA sequence: TGTGCCAGCAGTTCGACTAGCGGGGGGCTTATGTACCAAGAGACCCAGTACTTC. Protein sequence: CASSSTSGGLMYQETQYF.

This chain uses TRBV4-3 with TRBJ2-2, with D perhaps given as TRBD1 or TRBD2 (5 bases each). The germline V gene has CDR1 LGHNA and CDR2 YSLEER. This CDR3 region has 14 residues. V lost 0 bases, J lost 9 bases, and 11 bases lay in between. Here the CDR3 reads CASSQDQGARELFF. Written as DNA, the CDR3 is TGCGCCAGCAGCCAAGATCAGGGAGCCCGGGAGCTGTTTTTT.

The chain couples TRBV28 to TRBJ2-5; 7 nucleotides align to TRBD1. The CDR3 covers 16 residues. Per germline, CDR1 MDHEN and CDR2 SYDVKM. The junction had 8 bases not matched to a gene; V was cut back by 0 bases and J by 4 bases. CDR3 residues: CASSLCIGGAGETQYF. CDR3 sequence (DNA): TGTGCCAGCAGTTTATGCATAGGGGGCGCCGGAGAGACCCAGTACTTC.

The rearrangement links TRBV20-1 to TRBJ1-5; tentatively, D is TRBD1 (5 bases). The V gene's germline CDR1 is DFQATT and CDR2 SNEGSKA (reference sequence). This CDR3 has 15 residues. Trimming left V 6 bases short and J 0 bases short, with 15 bases between. Written as DNA, the CDR3 is TGCAGTGCGGCCCTGGGGGGATATAGCAATCAGCCCCAGCATTTT. The encoded protein is CSAALGGYSNQPQHF.

This clonotype was observed a single time. The chain combines TRBV4-3 with TRBJ2-6; D gene ambiguous. The V gene lost 3 bases and the J gene lost 1 base, with 10 bases spanning the gap. The CDR3 consists of 16 residues. The germline V gene has CDR1 LGHNA and CDR2 YSLEER. In DNA, the CDR3 is TGCGCCAGCAGCCAGGCCATTGGTTCTGGGGCCAACGTCCTGACTTTC. Translation: CASSQAIGSGANVLTF.

This chain connects TRBV7-9 to TRBJ1-4; D is unclear. The germline V and J ends were trimmed by 8 bases and 3 bases, with 13 bases remaining between them. The CDR3 contains 14 residues. In germline, CDR1 is SEHNR, CDR2 FQNEAQ (reference sequence). The CDR3 DNA is TGTGCCAGCGGCCGGGATCTTGCTAATGAAAAACTGTTTTTT. Its protein is CASGRDLANEKLFF.

V is TRBV6-5 and J is TRBJ2-7; TRBD1 might be the D (5 bases). V lost 4 bases, J lost 6 bases, and 13 bases lay in between. The germline V gene encodes CDR1 MNHEY and CDR2 SVGAGI. The CDR3 contains 13 residues. Here the CDR3 DNA reads TGTGCCAGCAGTTTTAGCAGGGATTCCGAGCAGTACTTC. It yields the protein CASSFSRDSEQYF.

This clonotype turned up a few times. The chain joins TRBV12-3 or TRBV12-4 to TRBJ2-2, with 8 bases matching TRBD2. This CDR3 spans 16 amino acids. V lost 4 bases and J lost 11; bases outside the gene matches: 15. CDR3 amino acids: CASSSQSGGRRYELFF. CDR3 in DNA: TGTGCCAGCAGTTCCCAGAGCGGGGGCCGACGGTACGAGCTGTTTTTT.

This clonotype was recorded at least ten times. This chain connects TRBV6-1 to TRBJ2-7, with 8 bases fitting TRBD2. CDR1 is MNHNS, CDR2 SASEGT, per germline. This CDR3 contains 13 residues. V lost 4 bases, J lost 3 bases, and 2 bases stayed unmatched. Written as DNA, the CDR3 is TGTGCCAGCAGTGGTAGCGGGAACTACGAGCAGTACTTC. Amino acid sequence: CASSGSGNYEQYF.

The chain links TRBV6-1 to TRBJ2-3; 11 nucleotides match TRBD1. From germline, CDR1 is MNHNS and CDR2 SASEGT. CDR3 length: 13 residues. J was trimmed by 4 bases and V by 8 bases; bases with no gene match: 2. The CDR3 nucleotides read TGTGCCAGCCGGACAGGGGGCGCAGATACGCAGTATTTT. This translates into CASRTGGADTQYF.

This clonotype was detected only a few times. The CDR3 coding sequence is TGTGCCAGCAGTGAAACGGTATTAACGCACTCTGAGTTCTTC. The encoded protein is CASSETVLTHSEFF. J is TRBJ2-1 and V is TRBV2; no clear D. Trimming removed 2 bases from V and 14 bases from J, with 19 bases in between. Germline V gives CDR1 SNHLY, CDR2 FYNNEI. This CDR3 spans 14 amino acids.

CDR3 residues: CASSHGTVQETQYF. The DNA of the CDR3 is TGTGCCAGCAGCCATGGGACAGTCCAAGAGACCCAGTACTTC. This rearrangement joins TRBV7-9 to TRBJ2-5, with 7 bases lining up with TRBD1. With 5 bases clipped from V and 1 base from J, the junction kept 4 bases outside the gene matches. From germline, CDR1 is SEHNR and CDR2 FQNEAQ (reference sequence). This CDR3 region has 14 residues. The variable domain in full, with the rest retrieved from reference TRBV7-9 and TRBJ2-5, is DTGVSQNPRHKITKRGQNVTFRCDPISEHNRLYWYRQTLGQGPEFLTYFQNEAQLEKSRLLSDRFSAERPKGSFSTLEIQRTEQGDSAMYLCASSHGTVQETQYFGPGTRLLVL.

This chain's CDR3 is CASSQDYGLAENNEQFF. As DNA, the CDR3 is TGTGCCAGCAGCCAAGATTACGGACTAGCGGAAAACAATGAGCAGTTCTTC. V gene TRBV3-1 combines with J gene TRBJ2-1; 10 bases are a match to TRBD2. Germline CDR1 LGHDT, CDR2 YNNKEL (reference sequence). After removal of 0 bases from V and 5 bases from J, the junction contained 7 bases not matched to a gene. The CDR3 spans 17 residues.

This clonotype has at least ten counts. The CDR3 spells CASSLTRGSTEAFF. CDR3 DNA sequence: TGTGCCAGCAGCTTAACCCGGGGGAGCACTGAAGCTTTCTTT. V gene TRBV7-9 combines with J gene TRBJ1-1; tentative D call: TRBD1 (5 bases). V was cut by 2 bases and J by 4 bases, with 11 bases left in between. CDR3 length equals 14 residues. Germline lookup yields CDR1 SEHNR and CDR2 FQNEAQ (reference sequence).

The chain couples TRBV7-2 to TRBJ2-2; no clear D gene. Trimming left V 5 bases short and J 3 bases short, with 7 bases between. The V gene's germline CDR1 is SGHTA and CDR2 FQGNSA. This CDR3 has 13 residues. CDR3 DNA: TGTGCCAGCAGCATGGACCACACCGGGGAGCTGTTTTTT. Its protein is CASSMDHTGELFF.

The V call is TRBV4-3, the J call TRBJ2-1; 8 bases agree with TRBD2. The V segment lost 3 bases and the J segment 3 bases; nucleotides outside the gene matches: 7. The CDR3 runs 16 residues. Germline V gives CDR1 LGHNA, CDR2 YSLEER. The CDR3 nucleotides read TGCGCCAGCAGCCACTCGGGAGGGTTATTCTACAATGAGCAGTTCTTC. Residues: CASSHSGGLFYNEQFF.

The chain couples TRBV30 to TRBJ2-7; D remains ambiguous. The CDR3 runs to 12 residues. Germline CDR1 GTSNPN, CDR2 SVGIG (reference sequence). Trimming removed 1 base at V and 2 bases at J, with 6 bases between. CDR3 protein: CAWSAQPYEQYF. The DNA for the CDR3 is TGTGCCTGGAGTGCACAGCCCTACGAGCAGTACTTC. The variable domain in full, with the rest retrieved from reference TRBV30 and TRBJ2-7, is SQTIHQWPATLVQPVGSPLSLECTVEGTSNPNLYWYRQAAGRGLQLLFYSVGIGQISSEVPQNLSASRPQDRQFILSSKKLLLSDSGFYLCAWSAQPYEQYFGPGTRLTVT.

The genes are TRBV7-6 and TRBJ1-5; TRBD1 is a possible D gene (5 bases). Between the trimmed V and J ends, which lost 2 bases and 4 bases, there was a span of 12 bases. Germline loops: CDR1 SGHVS, CDR2 FNYEAQ. The CDR3 spans 15 residues. The CDR3 DNA reads as TGTGCCAGCAGCTTACAGCAGGGAGAGAATCAGCCCCAGCATTTT. Encoded protein: CASSLQQGENQPQHF.

This clonotype was observed many times. The genes are TRBV28 and TRBJ2-5; 9 bases agree with TRBD1. Germline assignment: CDR1 MDHEN and CDR2 SYDVKM. CDR3 length equals 12 residues. With 7 bases clipped from V and 8 bases from J, the junction kept 5 bases outside the gene matches. CDR3 DNA sequence: TGTGCCAGCAAAGACAGGGGGTTAACCCAGTACTTC. This translates into CASKDRGLTQYF.